What follows is one TCR beta chain and its context. No antigen is known for it. Germline CDR1 is MDHEN and CDR2 is SYDVKM. The CDR3 is 15 amino acids. The V end lost 11 bases, the J end lost 1 base, and 20 bases lay between the germline ends. This specimen comes from a study of post-analysis software for immune sequencing data. Study outcomes and limitations: Higher frequency in patients than in controls was seen for about five TRBV segments, with TRBV5-6, TRBV5-1 and TRBV20-1 among them. The normalized Chao1 diversity of multiple sclerosis patients was significantly lower than that of controls.

cDNA libraries for TCR beta contained unique molecular identifiers. TCRdb re-analysed the PCR reads in MiXCR, keeping a single row per CDR3 protein. The profile shows about 500,000 distinct CDR3 sequences, around 40% of them singletons. Sequenced input: blood. V usage is TRBV28 and J usage is TRBJ1-1; D may be TRBD1 (5 bases). The source of this sequence is a girl aged 10 to 17 with multiple sclerosis. The CDR3: CASRRGGKGNTEAFF. CDR3 DNA: TGTGCCTCCCGGCGGGGCGGGAAGGGGAACACTGAAGCTTTCTTT.